A few counts support the clone carrying this T cell receptor (beta chain). Its specificity is unknown. These data belong to a study of early T cells in non-severe SARS-CoV-2 infection. General study points: Matching results from VDJdb favored anti-spike CD8 responses, leaving private and CD4 specificities undetected.

This CDR3 comprises 14 residues. Germline V gene lookup returns CDR1 SGHRS and CDR2 YFSETQ. The V segment lost 2 bases and the J segment 5 bases; nucleotides outside the gene matches: 6. Attached unique molecular identifiers marked individual cDNA molecules. TCRdb processed the 5' RACE reads anew with MiXCR; each CDR3 protein has one entry. The sample lists 90,000 to 120,000 distinct CDR3 sequences, about 12% seen once, with 2.5% to 4% in the top ten. The sample taken for sequencing was whole blood. The sequence was collected from an adult who was a healthcare worker with PCR-confirmed SARS-CoV-2 infection or an uninfected control (not recorded which). The J gene is TRBJ2-5, the V gene TRBV5-1; 7 bases fit TRBD1. Here the CDR3 reads CASSFTGVDETQYF. In DNA, the CDR3 is TGCGCCAGCAGCTTTACAGGGGTTGATGAGACCCAGTACTTC.